A selection of T cell receptor beta chains follows, all from one sample in a study of control samples from healthy donors and cancer patients. Data came from immunoSEQ multiplex PCR; TCRdb stores just in-frame clones and leaves some out. The repertoire includes tens of thousands of clones, 85% to 95% of them detected once, and 0.65% to 0.95% sits in the top ten. Sample: PBMCs. These receptors were taken from a man aged 25-45 years with colorectal cancer. CDR3s include the opening cysteine and the closing phenylalanine or tryptophan. Each record gives: J gene, V gene, clone size, D gene, CDR3 protein, CDR3 DNA. A D gene is named only where the DNA matches it firmly. For some rows the clone size is stated as once, few or many, or as a class when expanded; others skip it.

>TRBJ1-1|TRBV6-2/TRBV6-3|NA|NA
CASSYSYLWYTEAFF
TGTGCCAGCAGTTACTCGTACCTCTGGTACACTGAAGCTTTCTTT
>TRBJ1-2|TRBV11-2|NA|NA
CASSLDGLGAVSNYGYTF
TGTGCCAGCAGCTTAGATGGATTAGGCGCCGTATCTAACTATGGCTACACCTTC
>TRBJ2-1|TRBV5-4|NA|TRBD1
CASSSKGQVGEQFF
TGTGCCAGCAGCTCAAAGGGACAGGTCGGTGAGCAGTTCTTC
>TRBJ2-2|TRBV9|few|NA
CASSVVEGTGELFF
TGTGCCAGCAGCGTAGTAGAGGGGACCGGGGAGCTGTTTTTT
>TRBJ2-3|TRBV7-9|NA|TRBD2
CASSFAASGGQSTDTQYF
TGTGCCAGCAGCTTCGCGGCTAGCGGGGGGCAATCCACAGATACGCAGTATTTT
>TRBJ1-1|TRBV10-2|NA|NA
CASSETVVNTEAFF
TGCGCCAGCAGTGAAACCGTGGTGAACACTGAAGCTTTCTTT
>TRBJ2-3|TRBV18|NA|TRBD2
CASSGLAGGPRTDTQYF
TGTGCCAGCTCAGGACTAGCGGGGGGTCCCCGCACAGATACGCAGTATTTT
>TRBJ1-1|TRBV12-3/TRBV12-4|NA|NA
CASRATGNTEAFF
TGTGCCAGCAGAGCGACAGGGAACACTGAAGCTTTCTTT
>TRBJ2-3|TRBV11-3|NA|NA
CAQTGPHTQYF
TGTGCCCAAACGGGCCCGCATACGCAGTATTTT
>TRBJ2-7|TRBV12-5|NA|NA
CASGLDGYEQYF
TGTGCTAGTGGATTGGACGGATACGAGCAGTACTTC
>TRBJ2-1|TRBV7-9|NA|NA
CASSLNTGPNYNEQFF
TGTGCCAGCAGCTTAAATACAGGGCCCAATTACAATGAGCAGTTCTTC
>TRBJ2-7|TRBV3-1/TRBV3-2|once|NA
CASSQGQLYEQYF
TGTGCCAGCAGCCAGGGCCAACTCTACGAGCAGTACTTC
>TRBJ1-1|TRBV5-1|NA|NA
CASSLQGRSDKAFF
TGCGCCAGCAGCTTACAGGGACGGTCTGATAAAGCTTTCTTT
>TRBJ1-1|TRBV9|NA|NA
CASSAGTLNTEAFF
TGTGCCAGCAGCGCCGGGACACTGAACACTGAAGCTTTCTTT
>TRBJ2-1|TRBV29-1|NA|NA
CSVEGLRGSYNEQFF
TGCAGCGTTGAAGGTCTCAGGGGCTCCTACAATGAGCAGTTCTTC
>TRBJ2-7|TRBV29-1|NA|NA
CSVRRDTFSYEQYF
TGCAGCGTCCGCCGGGACACTTTTTCCTACGAGCAGTACTTC
>TRBJ1-4|TRBV25-1|NA|NA
CASSELGVIRGEKLFF
TGTGCCAGCAGTGAATTGGGGGTCATAAGAGGTGAAAAACTGTTTTTT
>TRBJ2-7|TRBV4-1|once|NA
CASSQGPGSRSYEQYF
TGCGCCAGCAGCCAAGGACCAGGGTCCCGATCCTACGAGCAGTACTTC
>TRBJ2-1|TRBV7-2|once|TRBD2
CASSLSSGGAHEQFF
TGTGCCAGCAGCTTGAGTAGCGGGGGGGCCCATGAGCAGTTCTTC
>TRBJ2-7|TRBV19|NA|NA
CASALVGGAAFYEQYF
TGTGCCAGTGCTTTGGTAGGGGGGGCGGCCTTCTACGAGCAGTACTTC
>TRBJ1-2|TRBV6-5|NA|NA
CASLNRQSEGYTF
TGTGCCAGCCTGAATAGACAGTCTGAGGGCTACACCTTC
>TRBJ1-2|TRBV5-1|NA|NA
CASRYTGNYGYTF
TGCGCCAGCAGGTACACAGGGAACTATGGCTACACCTTC
>TRBJ1-2|TRBV4-3|NA|NA
CASSQDPDRPYGYTF
TGCGCCAGCAGCCAAGACCCGGACAGACCTTATGGCTACACCTTC
>TRBJ1-1|TRBV7-9|NA|NA
CASSPPGVNTEAFF
TGTGCCAGCAGCCCCCCGGGGGTGAACACTGAAGCTTTCTTT
>TRBJ1-2|TRBV4-3|NA|TRBD1
CASSQASGGVYGYTF
TGCGCCAGCAGCCAAGCATCAGGGGGCGTCTATGGCTACACCTTC
>TRBJ1-6|TRBV5-1|NA|TRBD1
CASSWDRGSYNSPLHF
TGCGCCAGCAGCTGGGACAGGGGCTCCTATAATTCACCCCTCCACTTT
>TRBJ1-4|TRBV19|NA|TRBD1
CASSAAEGGGEKLFF
TGTGCCAGTAGCGCTGCGGAAGGGGGCGGCGAAAAACTGTTTTTT
>TRBJ1-2|TRBV5-8|few|NA
CASSPLDRTDSYGYTF
TGTGCCAGCAGCCCTCTGGACCGGACAGACTCCTATGGCTACACCTTC
>TRBJ2-7|TRBV4-3|NA|TRBD2
CASSSLAGGTYEQYF
TGCGCCAGCAGTTCCCTAGCGGGGGGGACCTACGAGCAGTACTTC
>TRBJ1-1|TRBV11-3|once|TRBD1
CASSQTGAGGTEAFF
TGTGCCAGCAGCCAGACAGGGGCAGGGGGGACTGAAGCTTTCTTT
>TRBJ1-1|TRBV6-5|NA|TRBD1
CASSHRTGGRTEAFF
TGTGCCAGCAGTCACCGGACAGGGGGCCGAACTGAAGCTTTCTTT
>TRBJ1-5|TRBV18|NA|NA
CASSPSLSRPQPQHF
TGTGCCAGCTCACCATCCTTGTCCAGACCTCAGCCCCAGCATTTT
>TRBJ2-2|TRBV14|once|TRBD1
CASSPAGGLAGELFF
TGTGCCAGCAGCCCTGCAGGGGGTCTCGCCGGGGAGCTGTTTTTT
>TRBJ1-6|TRBV2|once|TRBD1
CASSDRTGPNSPLHF
TGTGCCAGCAGTGACAGGACAGGGCCCAATTCACCCCTCCACTTT
>TRBJ1-2|TRBV27|NA|NA
CASSWGGRGINDYGYTF
TGTGCCAGCAGTTGGGGAGGACGGGGGATTAACGACTATGGCTACACCTTC
>TRBJ1-1|TRBV19|NA|NA
CASAGQEAFF
TGTGCCAGTGCCGGACAGGAAGCTTTCTTT
>TRBJ1-2|TRBV6-2/TRBV6-3|NA|TRBD1
CASSYLPGQGASVNYGYTF
TGTGCCAGCAGTTACTTACCGGGACAGGGAGCGTCAGTTAACTATGGCTACACCTTC
>TRBJ1-1|TRBV6-2/TRBV6-3|NA|NA
CASSYASVTEAFF
TGTGCCAGCAGTTACGCGTCAGTCACTGAAGCTTTCTTT
>TRBJ2-1|TRBV5-1|NA|TRBD2
CASSLVMWTSGQNEQFF
TGCGCCAGCAGCTTGGTTATGTGGACTAGCGGACAAAATGAGCAGTTCTTC
>TRBJ2-5|TRBV7-2|NA|NA
CASRHPQGGTHVSRETQYF
TGTGCCAGCAGGCACCCCCAGGGGGGGACCCATGTTTCCAGGGAGACCCAGTACTTC
>TRBJ2-1|TRBV2|NA|TRBD1
CASTLEGAKQFF
TGTGCCAGCACCCTAGAGGGGGCAAAGCAGTTCTTC
>TRBJ1-1|TRBV5-1|NA|TRBD1
CASRRGQGDTEAFF
TGCGCCAGCCGCAGGGGACAGGGTGACACTGAAGCTTTCTTT
>TRBJ2-3|TRBV7-8|few|TRBD2
CASSLDSGTSGTDTQYF
TGTGCCAGCAGCTTAGACTCTGGGACTAGCGGGACAGATACGCAGTATTTT
>TRBJ2-3|TRBV4-1|NA|NA
CASSQAIRGRTDTQYF
TGCGCCAGCAGCCAAGCTATCAGGGGACGGACAGATACGCAGTATTTT
>TRBJ2-3|TRBV4-3|NA|NA
CASSRKLVSATDTQYF
TGCGCCAGCAGCCGAAAACTAGTTTCAGCCACAGATACGCAGTATTTT
>TRBJ1-1|TRBV30|NA|TRBD1
CAWKEGAYTEAFF
TGTGCCTGGAAAGAGGGGGCCTACACTGAAGCTTTCTTT
>TRBJ2-7|TRBV30|once|NA
CAWSHGDRGEQYF
TGTGCCTGGAGCCACGGGGACCGGGGGGAGCAGTACTTC
>TRBJ1-2|TRBV2|NA|NA
CASSVVLPGSRHYGYTF
TGTGCCAGCAGTGTGGTTCTGCCAGGAAGTCGGCACTATGGCTACACCTTC
>TRBJ2-5|TRBV3-1/TRBV3-2|once|NA
CASSPIRGTEETQYF
TGTGCCAGCAGTCCAATACGTGGGACCGAAGAGACCCAGTACTTC
>TRBJ2-5|TRBV10-3|NA|TRBD2
CAISDASGRQETQYF
TGTGCCATCAGTGACGCTAGCGGGAGACAAGAGACCCAGTACTTC
>TRBJ1-4|TRBV18|NA|TRBD1
CASSGDSDRAANEKLFF
TGTGCCAGCTCGGGGGATTCGGACAGGGCGGCTAATGAAAAACTGTTTTTT
>TRBJ1-1|TRBV12-5|NA|TRBD1
CASGFQTGTGDTEAFF
TGTGCTAGTGGTTTTCAAACCGGGACAGGGGACACTGAAGCTTTCTTT
>TRBJ2-7|TRBV5-4|NA|NA
CASSLDPQGQYEQYF
TGTGCCAGCAGCTTGGATCCGCAGGGGCAGTACGAGCAGTACTTC
>TRBJ2-3|TRBV30|once|TRBD2
CAWKTGTSSLDTQYF
TGTGCCTGGAAAACCGGGACTAGCTCGTTGGATACGCAGTATTTT
>TRBJ1-4|TRBV5-6|NA|NA
CASSSEGGTNEKLFF
TGTGCCAGCAGCTCCGAGGGAGGGACCAATGAAAAACTGTTTTTT
>TRBJ2-2|TRBV5-1|NA|NA
CASSLETYRANTGELFF
TGCGCCAGCAGCCTCGAGACTTACCGGGCGAACACCGGGGAGCTGTTTTTT